These 32 T cell receptor beta chains came from one sample sequenced in a study of OX40 agonist ivuxolimab in advanced cancers. TCRdb keeps only in-frame clones here, not all; method: immunoSEQ multiplex PCR. The repertoire consists of roughly 30,000 clones, with 84% occurring once and the leading ten covering roughly a sixth. The material sequenced was CD4+ or CD8+ T cells sorted from blood, taken in a trial of the OX40 agonist ivuxolimab. Receptor source: an adult with an advanced solid tumor such as melanoma, head and neck, liver or kidney cancer.

This chain connects TRBV29-1 to TRBJ1-2; 7 bases align to TRBD1. V dropped 6 bases and J dropped 4; count of bases not matched to a gene: 5. Germline V gives CDR1 SQVTM, CDR2 ANQGSEA. CDR3 length equals 12 residues. Here the CDR3 DNA reads TGCAGCGTCCCCGGACAGGTCTATGGCTACACCTTC. As protein: CSVPGQVYGYTF.

This chain connects TRBV7-9 to TRBJ2-7; maybe TRBD1 (5 bases). Trimming shortened V by 7 bases and J by 2 bases, and 9 bases separated the two germline ends. The CDR3 totals 12 residues. Germline lookup yields CDR1 SEHNR and CDR2 FQNEAQ (reference sequence). The CDR3 spells CASMDTTYEQYF. The CDR3 DNA sequence: TGTGCCAGCATGGACACCACCTACGAGCAGTACTTC.

This sequence joins TRBV5-6 and TRBJ2-7; D is unclear. V shed 1 base and J shed 2 bases, with 4 bases lying between them. The V gene's germline CDR1 is SGHDT and CDR2 YYEEEE. The CDR3 totals 12 residues. CDR3: CASSLRPYEQYF. DNA of the CDR3: TGTGCCAGCAGCTTGAGGCCCTACGAGCAGTACTTC. The whole variable domain, remainder taken from reference TRBV5-6 and TRBJ2-7, is DAGVTQSPTHLIKTRGQQVTLRCSPKSGHDTVSWYQQALGQGPQFIFQYYEEEERQRGNFPDRFSGHQFPNYSSELNVNALLLGDSALYLCASSLRPYEQYFGPGTRLTVT.

J is TRBJ2-1 and V is TRBV11-3; D not resolved. Germline loops: CDR1 SGHNT, CDR2 YENEEA. With 0 bases removed from V and 4 bases from J, the gap between germline ends came to 13 bases. This CDR3 has 16 amino acids. CDR3 sequence (DNA): TGTGCCAGCAGCTTAGAGTTTTGGGCAGGTTACAATGAGCAGTTCTTC. It translates to CASSLEFWAGYNEQFF.

The V call is TRBV4-1, the J call TRBJ2-7; D uncertain. From germline, CDR1 is MGHRA and CDR2 YSYEKL. V lost 1 base and J lost 2, with 12 bases in between. The CDR3 sequence is 15 residues long. The CDR3 DNA sequence: TGCGCCAGCAGCCAAGGTCGCCCTAGGGCCTACGAGCAGTACTTC. The encoded protein is CASSQGRPRAYEQYF.

This clone was detected only a few times. This chain uses TRBV5-5 with TRBJ1-2, with D possibly matching TRBD1 (6 bases). The length of the CDR3 is 13 residues. In germline, CDR1 is SGHKS, CDR2 YYEKEE (reference sequence). V was cut by 4 bases and J by 8 bases, with 15 bases left in between. For the CDR3, the DNA is TGTGCCAGCAGCACGGACAGCCCAGTCGGCTACACCTTC. Protein: CASSTDSPVGYTF.

The V gene is TRBV14, the J gene TRBJ1-3; no firm D call. CDR3 length: 11 residues. The germline CDR1 and CDR2 sequences are SGHDN and FVKESK. The V and J ends lost 10 bases and 4 bases respectively, with 8 bases between them. CDR3 DNA sequence: TGTGCCACCGCGATAGGAAACACCATATATTTT. This sequence encodes CATAIGNTIYF.

The rearrangement joins TRBV1 to TRBJ2-6; the table names TRBD1, a call not compared with the DNA. TRBV1 counts as a pseudogene. The CDR3 is 17 amino acids. CDR3 sequence: CTSRATCAQSRANVLTF. In nucleotides, the CDR3 is TGCACCAGCAGGGCCACGTGTGCACAAAGTCGGGCCAACGTCCTGACTTTC.

The chain couples TRBV6-5 to TRBJ2-1; TRBD2 matches 7 bases. With V trimmed by 0 bases and J by 5 bases, 4 bases remained unmatched. Per the germline V gene, CDR1 is MNHEY and CDR2 is SVGAGI. The CDR3 covers 15 residues. This chain's CDR3 is CASSYSAGQHNEQFF. The CDR3 DNA reads TGTGCCAGCAGTTACTCAGCGGGGCAACACAATGAGCAGTTCTTC.

The chain couples TRBV6-5 to TRBJ2-7; TRBD2 agrees at 8 bases. The length of the CDR3 is 14 residues. Germline V CDR1 and CDR2: MNHEY, SVGAGI. With V trimmed by 3 bases and J by 6 bases, 7 bases remained unmatched. The CDR3 bases are TGTGCCAGCAGTTATCCGGGCGGGAGGCCCGAGCAGTACTTC. It encodes CASSYPGGRPEQYF.

This chain links TRBV19 with TRBJ2-2, with a possible D match to TRBD1 (6 bases). CDR3 size: 15 residues. Per germline, CDR1 LNHDA and CDR2 SQIVND (reference sequence). V was trimmed by 3 bases and J by 4 bases, leaving 12 bases between them. The chain's CDR3 is CASSMAGDGTGELFF. In nucleotides, the CDR3 is TGTGCCAGTAGTATGGCAGGGGACGGCACCGGGGAGCTGTTTTTT.

The V call is TRBV6-5, the J call TRBJ2-7; D may be TRBD1 (6 bases). Trimming left V 8 bases short and J 3 bases short, with 14 bases between. The germline V gene has CDR1 MNHEY and CDR2 SVGAGI. The CDR3 length is 13 residues. The CDR3 DNA reads TGTGCCAGCGGGTTAGACAGGAGCTACGAGCAGTACTTC. Encoded protein: CASGLDRSYEQYF.

The rearrangement uses TRBV18 and TRBJ1-1; D may be TRBD1 (5 bases). CDR1 KGHSH and CDR2 LQKENI come from the germline V gene. The CDR3 extends over 12 amino acids. The V and J ends lost 2 bases and 8 bases respectively, with 9 bases between them. The CDR3 DNA reads TGTGCCAGCTCACCATCGGGGACCGAAGCTTTCTTT. The encoded protein is CASSPSGTEAFF.

This clone was counted a few times. The rearrangement uses TRBV19 and TRBJ2-1; perhaps TRBD2 as D (5 bases). Germline loops: CDR1 LNHDA, CDR2 SQIVND (reference sequence). CDR3 size: 16 residues. Deletions cut 0 bases from V and 2 bases from J, with 11 bases between. In DNA form, the CDR3 reads TGTGCCAGTAGTATAGATGGACTGACGACCTACAATGAGCAGTTCTTC. Amino acids: CASSIDGLTTYNEQFF.

This clone ranks as medium-sized (0.01 to 0.1%). The CDR3 loop is CASRKVNEKLFF. The CDR3 DNA is TGTGCCAGCAGGAAAGTTAATGAAAAACTGTTTTTT. The V and J genes are TRBV6-6 and TRBJ1-4, with D unresolved. The CDR3 sequence is 12 residues long. V was pared by 6 bases and J by 4 bases, with 6 bases between. Germline V gene lookup returns CDR1 MNHNY and CDR2 SVGAGI (reference sequence).

The V and J genes are TRBV19 and TRBJ1-1; D unclear. Germline V gives CDR1 LNHDA, CDR2 SQIVND (reference sequence). The CDR3 consists of 13 residues. Trimming left V 3 bases short and J 0 bases short, with 5 bases between. The CDR3 DNA follows: TGTGCCAGTAGTATGGGTCTGAACACTGAAGCTTTCTTT. Protein: CASSMGLNTEAFF.

This chain links TRBV11-1 with TRBJ2-1, with a possible D match to TRBD2 (6 bases). This CDR3 comprises 15 residues. Trimming pared 2 bases from V and 5 bases from J, leaving 13 bases between. The germline gives CDR1 SGHAT, CDR2 FQDESV (reference sequence). The CDR3 nucleotides are TGTGCCAGCAGCTTATCGGCTAGCGTAAACAATGAGCAGTTCTTC. Amino acid sequence: CASSLSASVNNEQFF.

V gene TRBV6-6 combines with J gene TRBJ2-3; no reliable D call. Germline CDR1 and CDR2: MNHNY and SVGAGI (reference sequence). V dropped 5 bases and J dropped 1 base, with 10 bases sitting between them. This CDR3 is built from 14 residues. CDR3 region: CASSSTRGTDTQYF. CDR3 bases: TGTGCCAGCAGTAGCACAAGAGGCACAGATACGCAGTATTTT.

The chain is built from TRBV13 and TRBJ1-5, with a weak D call TRBD1 (6 bases). This CDR3 region has 15 residues. Trimming shortened V by 0 bases and J by 6 bases, and 12 bases separated the two germline ends. Per the germline V gene, CDR1 is PRHDT and CDR2 is FYEKMQ (reference sequence). CDR3 amino acids: CASSLGRGASQPQHF. For the CDR3, the DNA is TGTGCCAGCAGCTTAGGCAGGGGCGCGAGTCAGCCCCAGCATTTT.

The rearrangement links TRBV7-2 to TRBJ1-4, with D hard to call. Germline loops: CDR1 SGHTA, CDR2 FQGNSA. Trimming took 1 base from V and 8 from J, leaving 11 bases between them. The CDR3 has 14 residues. CDR3 sequence (DNA): TGTGCCAGCAGCTTAGGCGTCGGTGGGGAAAAACTGTTTTTT. Protein sequence: CASSLGVGGEKLFF.

The rearrangement joins TRBV7-9 to TRBJ2-3, with a weak D call TRBD2 (6 bases). Germline V lookup: CDR1 SEHNR, CDR2 FQNEAQ (reference sequence). The CDR3 has 19 amino acids. V was shortened by 1 base and J by 1 base, with 21 bases between the two germline ends. The CDR3 region is CASSLVMASEQDRTDTQYF. CDR3 DNA: TGTGCCAGCAGCTTAGTAATGGCTAGCGAACAAGATCGCACAGATACGCAGTATTTT. Combining the CDR3 with reference TRBV7-9 and TRBJ2-3 gives the whole variable domain DTGVSQNPRHKITKRGQNVTFRCDPISEHNRLYWYRQTLGQGPEFLTYFQNEAQLEKSRLLSDRFSAERPKGSFSTLEIQRTEQGDSAMYLCASSLVMASEQDRTDTQYFGPGTRLTVL.

The chain combines TRBV4-1 with TRBJ1-2; D is uncertain. There are 12 residues in the CDR3. Trimming removed 0 bases at V and 5 bases at J, with 4 bases between. From germline, CDR1 is MGHRA and CDR2 YSYEKL. The CDR3 nucleotides read TGCGCCAGCAGCCAAGATGGGTATGGCTACACCTTC. This gives the protein CASSQDGYGYTF.

This clone was detected a few times. This chain joins TRBV6-5 and TRBJ1-1; perhaps TRBD1 as D (6 bases). V was shortened by 0 bases and J by 3 bases, with 8 bases between the two germline ends. The CDR3 loop spans 14 amino acids. The germline V gene has CDR1 MNHEY and CDR2 SVGAGI. For the CDR3, the DNA is TGTGCCAGCAGTTACTCAGGGGGGGACACTGAAGCTTTCTTT. Amino acids: CASSYSGGDTEAFF.

The count of this clone is one. The chain recombines TRBV7-2 with TRBJ2-2; 9 bases map to TRBD2. The V and J ends lost 4 bases and 6 bases, in that order; junction bases with no gene match: 3. CDR3 length equals 14 residues. Germline CDR1 is SGHTA and CDR2 is FQGNSA. The CDR3 DNA reads as TGTGCCAGCAGCTATCCTAGCGGGGCCGGGGAGCTGTTTTTT. It codes for CASSYPSGAGELFF.

As DNA, the CDR3 is TGTGCCAGCAGGAATGACAGGGGGAGGAACACTGAAGCTTTCTTT. Translated: CASRNDRGRNTEAFF. This chain joins TRBV5-6 and TRBJ1-1; TRBD1 aligns across 9 bases. The germline gives CDR1 SGHDT, CDR2 YYEEEE. Trimming at V came to 5 bases and at J to 1 base, leaving 6 bases not matched to a gene. CDR3 length equals 15 residues.

The chain is built from TRBV6-5 and TRBJ1-5; 11 nucleotides line up with TRBD1. Trimming cost V 5 bases and J 5 bases; bases outside gene matches: 5. Germline V gene data show CDR1 as MNHEY and CDR2 as SVGAGI. CDR3 length equals 15 residues. The chain's CDR3 is CASSRTGGRDQPQHF. As DNA, the CDR3 is TGTGCCAGCAGTCGGACAGGGGGCAGGGATCAGCCCCAGCATTTT.

J is TRBJ1-2 and V is TRBV4-3; 7 bases fit TRBD1. V gave up 0 bases and J gave up 5 bases; unmatched junction bases: 9. The germline gives CDR1 LGHNA, CDR2 YSLEER. This CDR3 region has 16 residues. The CDR3 DNA follows: TGCGCCAGCAGCCAAGATCCCTCCAGGGGGTCATATGGCTACACCTTC. The encoded protein is CASSQDPSRGSYGYTF.

The V gene is TRBV29-1, the J gene TRBJ2-5; D is unclear. The CDR3 contains 12 residues. Germline values: CDR1 SQVTM, CDR2 ANQGSEA. Trimming took off 6 bases at V and 5 bases at J, with 13 bases between the two ends. The chain's CDR3 is CSVPLWGETQYF. For the CDR3, the DNA is TGCAGCGTCCCGTTGTGGGGTGAGACCCAGTACTTC.

The V call is TRBV15, the J call TRBJ1-5, with D unresolved. The CDR3 runs to 14 residues. V was trimmed by 3 bases and J by 5 bases, leaving 11 bases between them. Germline V gene lookup returns CDR1 LNHNV and CDR2 YYDKDF (reference sequence). The CDR3 region has the DNA TGTGCCACCAGCAGTCTGGGTCGAGATCAGCCCCAGCATTTT. Its protein product is CATSSLGRDQPQHF.

This chain uses TRBV7-9 with TRBJ2-7; D is perhaps TRBD1 (6 bases). Between the trimmed V and J ends, which lost 3 bases and 2 bases, there was a span of 11 bases. The CDR3 has 14 residues. Germline V gene lookup returns CDR1 SEHNR and CDR2 FQNEAQ (reference sequence). CDR3 DNA: TGTGCCAGCAGCTTGGGGGACATGACCTACGAGCAGTACTTC. This sequence encodes CASSLGDMTYEQYF.

The chain carries TRBV7-9 and TRBJ2-1; 10 bases align to TRBD2. J was trimmed by 2 bases and V by 4 bases; bases with no gene match: 8. This CDR3 is 17 amino acids long. Germline lookup yields CDR1 SEHNR and CDR2 FQNEAQ (reference sequence). CDR3 bases: TGTGCCAGCAGCTCCACCGTCAGCGGGAGGGCCTACAATGAGCAGTTCTTC. This codes for CASSSTVSGRAYNEQFF.

The CDR3 reads CASTRSSGQETQYF. CDR3 bases: TGTGCCAGTACCCGGTCTAGCGGCCAAGAGACCCAGTACTTC. The chain is built from TRBV6-5 and TRBJ2-5; 7 bases are a match to TRBD2. The CDR3 totals 14 residues. The V and J ends lost 9 bases and 1 base, in that order; junction bases with no gene match: 8. The V gene's germline CDR1 is MNHEY and CDR2 SVGAGI.